The rows below give T cell receptor beta chains drawn from one sample of a study of cytomegalovirus exposure and HLA in healthy donors. Data came from immunoSEQ multiplex PCR; TCRdb stores just in-frame clones and leaves some out. The sample includes approximately 190,000 clones, around 86% of them seen just once. The source material was PBMCs. These receptors were taken from a man in his thirties or forties in good health and CMV-seronegative. Each CDR3 is given with its conserved first and last residue. The D gene is left open where the match is weak. Clone size appears in some rows only: once, few, many, or a class for an expanded clone.

D gene | J gene | clone size | V gene | CDR3 DNA | CDR3 protein
TRBD2 | TRBJ2-2 | once | TRBV28 | TGTGCCAGCAGTTGGGTCCACAAATCTTCGGGACTAGCGGGCCCACGGGGGGAGCTGTTTTTT | CASSWVHKSSGLAGPRGELFF
. | TRBJ2-3 | . | TRBV6-1 | TGTGCCAGCAGCGACGAAGGGAGTGCAGATACGCAGTATTTC | CASSDEGSADTQYF
. | TRBJ1-5 | . | TRBV30 | TGTGCCTGGAGTCAAGGGGCAGTTAATCAGCCCCAGCATTTT | CAWSQGAVNQPQHF
TRBD1 | TRBJ2-7 | . | TRBV2 | TGTGCCAGCAGTGGAAGGGGGCCTACGGGTGGTTCCTCCTACGAGCAGTACTTC | CASSGRGPTGGSSYEQYF
. | TRBJ1-1 | . | TRBV29-1 | TGCAGCGTTGAAGATCGGAACGGGGTGAACAGGGAGAACACTGAAGCTTTCTTT | CSVEDRNGVNRENTEAFF
TRBD1 | TRBJ2-1 | . | TRBV11-2 | TGTGCCAGCAGCGAACAAGACAGGGCTTACAATGAGCAGTTCTTC | CASSEQDRAYNEQFF
TRBD2 | TRBJ2-5 | . | TRBV11-2 | TGTGCCAGCAGCTCCAGACCATCGACGATAGCGGGATCAGAGACCCAGTACTTC | CASSSRPSTIAGSETQYF
. | TRBJ1-2 | few | TRBV27 | TGTGCCAGCAGTTTACGGGGGGTTAGCTACACCTTC | CASSLRGVSYTF
. | TRBJ1-5 | . | TRBV6-5 | TGTGCCAGCAGTTACTCGAGGGGAGGGAATCAGCCCCAGCATTTT | CASSYSRGGNQPQHF
TRBD1 | TRBJ2-7 | . | TRBV7-9 | TGTGCCAGCAGCTCAACCTCCGGGACAGGGCCCTACGAGCAGTACTTC | CASSSTSGTGPYEQYF